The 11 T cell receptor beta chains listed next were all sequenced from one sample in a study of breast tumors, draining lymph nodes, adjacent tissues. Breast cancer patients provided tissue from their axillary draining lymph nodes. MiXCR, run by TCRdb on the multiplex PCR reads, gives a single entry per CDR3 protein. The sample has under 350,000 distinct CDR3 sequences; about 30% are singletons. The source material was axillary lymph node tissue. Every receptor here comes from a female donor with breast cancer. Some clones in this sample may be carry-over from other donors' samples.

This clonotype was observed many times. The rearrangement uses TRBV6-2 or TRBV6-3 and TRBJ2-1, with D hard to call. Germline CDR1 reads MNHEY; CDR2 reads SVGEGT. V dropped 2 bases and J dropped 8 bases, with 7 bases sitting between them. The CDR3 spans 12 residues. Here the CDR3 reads CASSYRLDEQFF. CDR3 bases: TGTGCCAGCAGTTACCGACTCGATGAGCAGTTCTTC.

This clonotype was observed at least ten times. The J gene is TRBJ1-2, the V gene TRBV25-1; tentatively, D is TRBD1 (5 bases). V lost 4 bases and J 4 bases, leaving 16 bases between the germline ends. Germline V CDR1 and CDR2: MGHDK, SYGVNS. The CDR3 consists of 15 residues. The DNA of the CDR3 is TGTGCCAGCAGTGGCCGGGGCTTGCTCGGCTATGGCTACACCTTC. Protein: CASSGRGLLGYGYTF.

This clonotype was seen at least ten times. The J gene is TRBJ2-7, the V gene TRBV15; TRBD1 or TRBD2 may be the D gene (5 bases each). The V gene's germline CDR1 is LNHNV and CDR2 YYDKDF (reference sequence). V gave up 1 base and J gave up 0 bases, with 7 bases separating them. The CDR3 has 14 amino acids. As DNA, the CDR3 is TGTGCCACCAGCAGAGTTGGGACCTCCTACGAGCAGTACTTC. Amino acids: CATSRVGTSYEQYF. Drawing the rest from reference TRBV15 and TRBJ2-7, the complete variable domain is DAMVIQNPRYQVTQFGKPVTLSCSQTLNHNVMYWYQQKSSQAPKLLFHYYDKDFNNEADTPDNFQSRRPNTSFCFLDIRSPGLGDTAMYLCATSRVGTSYEQYFGPGTRLTVT.

CDR3 amino acids: CASSGSLLAGVNPEQYF. For the CDR3, the DNA is TGCGCCAGCAGTGGGAGCCTCCTGGCGGGAGTTAACCCCGAGCAGTACTTC. The V gene is TRBV10-2, the J gene TRBJ2-7; 7 nucleotides align to TRBD2. With V trimmed by 4 bases and J by 6 bases, 18 bases remained unmatched. The CDR3 is 17 residues long. Germline CDR1 reads WSHSY; CDR2 reads SAAADI.

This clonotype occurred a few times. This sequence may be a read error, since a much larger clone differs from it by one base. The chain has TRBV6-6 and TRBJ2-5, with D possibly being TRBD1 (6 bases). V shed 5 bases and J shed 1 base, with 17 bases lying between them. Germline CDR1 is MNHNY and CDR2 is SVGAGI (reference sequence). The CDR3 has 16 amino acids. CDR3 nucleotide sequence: TGTGCCAGCAGTCACGCTTCAGGGGCGTCCCAAGAGACCCAGTACTTC. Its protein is CASSHASGASQETQYF.

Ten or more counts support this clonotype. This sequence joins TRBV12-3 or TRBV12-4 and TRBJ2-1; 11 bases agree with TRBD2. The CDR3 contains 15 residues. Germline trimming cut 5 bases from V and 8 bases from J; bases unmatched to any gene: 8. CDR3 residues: CASSETSGSVYEQFF. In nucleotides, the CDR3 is TGTGCCAGCAGTGAAACTAGCGGGAGTGTCTATGAGCAGTTCTTC.

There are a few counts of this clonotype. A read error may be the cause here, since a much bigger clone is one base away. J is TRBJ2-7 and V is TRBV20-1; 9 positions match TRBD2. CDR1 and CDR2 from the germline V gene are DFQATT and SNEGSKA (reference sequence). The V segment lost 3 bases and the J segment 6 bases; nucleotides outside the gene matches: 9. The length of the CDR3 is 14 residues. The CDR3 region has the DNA TGCAGTGCTAGCATCCCCGGGACTAGCACCGAGCAGTACTTC. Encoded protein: CSASIPGTSTEQYF.

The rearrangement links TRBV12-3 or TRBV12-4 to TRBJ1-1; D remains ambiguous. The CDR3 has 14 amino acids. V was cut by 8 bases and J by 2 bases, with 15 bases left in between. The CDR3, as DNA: TGTGCCAGCCGCGAGACGGGAATAAACACTGAAGCTTTCTTT. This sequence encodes CASRETGINTEAFF.

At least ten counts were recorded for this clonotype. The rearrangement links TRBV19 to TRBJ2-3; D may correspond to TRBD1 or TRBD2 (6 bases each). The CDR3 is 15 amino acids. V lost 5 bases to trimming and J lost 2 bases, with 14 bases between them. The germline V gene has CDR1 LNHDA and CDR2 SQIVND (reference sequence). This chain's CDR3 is CASSRGREVTDTQYF. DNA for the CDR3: TGTGCCAGTAGTCGGGGGCGGGAAGTCACAGATACGCAGTATTTT.

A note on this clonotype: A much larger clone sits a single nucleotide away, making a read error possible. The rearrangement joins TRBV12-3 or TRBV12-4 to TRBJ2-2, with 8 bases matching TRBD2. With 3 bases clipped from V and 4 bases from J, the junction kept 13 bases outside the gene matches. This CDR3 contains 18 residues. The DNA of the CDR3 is TGTGCCAGCAGTTTCGGCGGGGGGAGGGGAGCGGTCACCGGGGAGCTGTTTTTT. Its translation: CASSFGGGRGAVTGELFF.

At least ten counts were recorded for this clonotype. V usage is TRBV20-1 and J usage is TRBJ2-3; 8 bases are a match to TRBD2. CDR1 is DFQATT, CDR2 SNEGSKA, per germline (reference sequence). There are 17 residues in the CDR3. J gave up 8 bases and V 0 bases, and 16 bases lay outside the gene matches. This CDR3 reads CSAREGWGLGSQGTQYF. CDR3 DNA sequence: TGCAGTGCTAGAGAGGGGTGGGGACTAGGGTCTCAGGGTACGCAGTATTTT.